This entry features one T cell receptor beta chain sequence. Its antigen is still unknown. Disease in patients was locally advanced or metastatic urothelial carcinoma. This entry comes from a study of PD-L1 blockade in urothelial cancer. Study details: Chemotherapy regimens numbering 0 to 3 had been given to patients.

The assay was immunoSEQ multiplex PCR, and TCRdb's table has in-frame clones only and misses some. The sample lists 35,000 or so clones, roughly a third seen once, with more than 8.5% in the top ten. Study-wide findings and caveats: In durable-benefit patients, tumor-infiltrating T lymphocytes were more abundant.

The sequence came from a man in his sixties with urothelial cancer. This specimen was tumor tissue, taken before atezolizumab (anti-PD-L1) treatment.

The CDR3 region has the DNA TGTGCCAGTAGTATCAGGACGGCCTCCTATAATTCACCCCTCCACTTT. This sequence encodes CASSIRTASYNSPLHF. V is TRBV19 and J is TRBJ1-6; D gene ambiguous. The CDR3 runs 16 residues. The germline gives CDR1 LNHDA, CDR2 SQIVND (reference sequence). The V end was cut by 3 bases, the J end by 0 bases, with 9 bases between. The full variable domain, rest sourced from reference TRBV19 and TRBJ1-6, is DGGITQSPKYLFRKEGQNVTLSCEQNLNHDAMYWYRQDPGQGLRLIYYSQIVNDFQKGDIAEGYSVSREKKESFPLTVTSAQKNPTAFYLCASSIRTASYNSPLHFGNGTRLTVT.